Sequencing of this TCR beta chain was carried out in a study of T cells in Graves' hyperthyroidism and ophthalmopathy. Study information: Peripheral blood was collected at initial diagnosis, before any treatment.

The investigators amplified TCR beta CDR3 regions from RNA transcripts. The HTBI primer set served for first-round RT-PCR of the TCR CDR3. TCRdb itself ran the multiplex PCR reads through MiXCR, one entry per CDR3 protein. The sample consists of roughly 380,000 distinct CDR3 sequences, about an eighth of them appearing once. Each diagnosis was grounded in clinical symptoms, serum thyroxine and TRAb, thyroid ultrasound, and orbital computed tomography. An approximately 9.4 ml volume of fresh peripheral blood provided the PBMCs. This clonotype was detected many times. The receptor was isolated from a woman between 18 and 29 years old with Graves' hyperthyroidism. The sample consisted of blood.

The CDR3: CAGPDQPQHF. The DNA of the CDR3 is TGTGCCGGCCCCGATCAGCCCCAGCATTTT. The chain combines TRBV6-1 with TRBJ1-5; no firm D call. V shed 11 bases and J shed 5 bases, with 7 bases lying between them. Germline V CDR1 and CDR2: MNHNS, SASEGT. The CDR3 runs 10 residues.